These T cell receptor beta chains were read from a single sample in a study of CD8+CD57+ T cells in acquired aplastic anemia. TCRdb analysed the reads with MiXCR anew, one entry per CDR3 protein. The sample consists of some 290,000 distinct CDR3 sequences, roughly three fifths of them appearing once. Sequenced: sorted CD4+, CD8+, or CD8+CD57+ T cells (not recorded which) from PBMCs. Receptor source: a human donor with severe aplastic anemia or a healthy control (not recorded which). Each CDR3 is given with its conserved first and last residue. A D gene is named only where the DNA matches it firmly. Clone size is stated in some rows and not others, as once, few, many or a class when expanded.

V gene	D gene	J gene	clone size	CDR3 DNA	CDR3 protein
TRBV20-1	TRBD2	TRBJ2-3	.	TGCAGTGCTAGACCCGGGACTAGCAGAAGCACAGATACGCAGTATTTT	CSARPGTSRSTDTQYF
TRBV5-6	.	TRBJ2-1	.	TGTGCCAGCAGCTTTACAGGATACAATGAGCAGTTCTTC	CASSFTGYNEQFF
TRBV20-1	.	TRBJ2-7	.	TGCAGTGCTAGAGACTGGGCCTACGAGCAGTACTTC	CSARDWAYEQYF
TRBV24-1	.	TRBJ2-7	.	TGTGCCACCAGTGATTCAAATAACGTGGAGCAGTACTTC	CATSDSNNVEQYF
TRBV29-1	TRBD1	TRBJ2-7	many	TGCAGCGTTGAAGATCGGGACAGGGGCCCCTACGAGCAGTACTTC	CSVEDRDRGPYEQYF
TRBV5-5	.	TRBJ2-5	.	TGCGCCAGCAGCCAATGGATGGGAAGCAGCCAAGAGACCCAGTACTTC	CASSQWMGSSQETQYF
TRBV20-1	.	TRBJ2-3	many	TGCAGTGCGGGAGGGGGGGCCACAGATACGCAGTATTTT	CSAGGGATDTQYF
TRBV2	.	TRBJ1-1	few	TGTGCCAGCAGTGAAGCGATAATGGGCAGGGATGAGGAAGCTTTCTTT	CASSEAIMGRDEEAFF
TRBV10-3	.	TRBJ2-2	.	TGTGCCATCAGTGATGACTATTACACCGGGGAGCTGTTTTTT	CAISDDYYTGELFF
TRBV10-3	.	TRBJ1-2	once	TGTGCCATCAGTGAGAGGGGCTATGGCTACACCTTC	CAISERGYGYTF
TRBV11-2	TRBD1	TRBJ1-2	once	TGTGCCAGCAGCTTAGGTCGTCGACTAGCGGGGGACAGGGACTATGGCTACACCTTC	CASSLGRRLAGDRDYGYTF
TRBV6-4	TRBD2	TRBJ2-3	.	TGTGCCAGCAGTGACAGCGGGGGGGGGGCAGATACGCAGTATTTT	CASSDSGGGADTQYF
TRBV7-2	.	TRBJ2-5	.	TGTGCCAGCAGCACACGGGGTGGAGGGATGACCCAGTACTTC	CASSTRGGGMTQYF
TRBV19	.	TRBJ2-7	.	TGTGCCAGTAGTGGCCGGGACGGGTCCTACGAGCAGTACTTC	CASSGRDGSYEQYF
TRBV29-1	.	TRBJ1-4	.	TGCAGCGTTGTCCGGGGGTTTGGTGAAAAACTGTTTTTT	CSVVRGFGEKLFF